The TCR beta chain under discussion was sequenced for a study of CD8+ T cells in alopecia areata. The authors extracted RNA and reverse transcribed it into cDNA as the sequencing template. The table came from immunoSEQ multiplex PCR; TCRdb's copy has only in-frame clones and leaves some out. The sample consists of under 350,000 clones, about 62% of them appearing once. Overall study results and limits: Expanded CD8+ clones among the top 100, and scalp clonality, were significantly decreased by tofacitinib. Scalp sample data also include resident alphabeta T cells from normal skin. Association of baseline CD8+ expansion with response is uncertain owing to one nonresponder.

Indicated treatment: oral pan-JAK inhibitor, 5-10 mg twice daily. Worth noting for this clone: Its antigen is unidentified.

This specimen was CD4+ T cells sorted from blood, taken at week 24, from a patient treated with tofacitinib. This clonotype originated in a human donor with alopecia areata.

CDR3 region: CASSHRSRNQPQHF. In DNA form, the CDR3 reads TGCGCCAGCAGCCATCGGAGCCGCAATCAGCCCCAGCATTTT. The rearrangement uses TRBV4-1 and TRBJ1-5; no clear D. Germline CDR1 and CDR2: MGHRA and YSYEKL. The CDR3 covers 14 residues. V lost 3 bases and J 2 bases, leaving 8 bases between the germline ends.